The 28 T cell receptor beta chains given below trace back to one sample, sequenced in a study of spatial heterogeneity in lung cancer (dated by TCRdb to between 2018 and 2021). The library came from 5' RACE. Data came from a NextSeq 500. The public reads were quality trimmed at Q25 with fastp and then assembled into clones with MiXCR by TCRdb, keeping productive beta chains. CDR3 protein sequences are deduplicated, and each keeps its most common genes and DNA. The table for this sample lists some 38,000 distinct CDR3 sequences; 3% to 3.5% of them were counted only once. The ten largest clones take up about 34% of the sample. This specimen's time point label, interpreted: sample taken at primary tumor resection. The sequenced sample was normal lung tissue next to the tumor, obtained at surgery. The receptors were sampled from a male donor with early-stage non-small cell lung cancer.

This clonotype came up a few times. This chain joins TRBV20-1 and TRBJ2-5; a weak D match, TRBD1 (5 bases). CDR1 DFQATT and CDR2 SNEGSKA come from the germline V gene (reference sequence). V dropped 6 bases and J dropped 5 bases, with 19 bases sitting between them. The CDR3 has 14 amino acids. Here the CDR3 DNA reads TGCAGTGCCCAGGCCCAGGGCACCTTGGAGACCCAGTACTTC. It encodes CSAQAQGTLETQYF.

This clonotype was observed at least ten times. The chain links TRBV23-1 to TRBJ2-2; 9 bases align to TRBD1. Being an ORF, TRBV23-1 has a function that is uncertain. J gave up 1 base and V 3 bases, and 6 bases lay outside the gene matches. There are 17 residues in the CDR3. CDR3 loop: CASSHPGQGRNTGELFF. The CDR3 DNA sequence: TGCGCCAGCAGTCACCCCGGACAGGGGCGGAACACCGGGGAGCTGTTTTTT.

This clonotype appeared many times. Germline is not matched at one junction end, which may reflect a read error. The chain links TRBV20-1 to TRBJ2-1; D gene uncertain. This CDR3 contains 12 residues. Germline V gene lookup returns CDR1 DFQATT and CDR2 SNEGSKA (reference sequence). The CDR3 loop reads CSARVPSAPRVF. The CDR3 DNA follows: TGCAGTGCTAGAGTACCAAGCGCCCCTAGAGTCTTC.

This clonotype was counted at least ten times. The chain combines TRBV12-3 or TRBV12-4 with TRBJ1-1, with D unclear. The ends were cut back, 0 bases at V and 1 base at J, with 6 bases in the middle. The CDR3 is 14 amino acids. CDR3 nucleotide sequence: TGTGCCAGCAGTTTAGCAGCGGGGAACACTGAAGCTTTCTTT. Translated: CASSLAAGNTEAFF.

This sequence joins TRBV14 and TRBJ1-6; D gene unclear. Germline lookup yields CDR1 SGHDN and CDR2 FVKESK. The CDR3 has 14 residues. Trimming left V 1 base short and J 10 bases short, with 11 bases between. The CDR3 nucleotides are TGTGCCAGCAGCCAAGGTTTCCTGGGGTCACCCCTCCACTTT. This gives the protein CASSQGFLGSPLHF.

Ten or more counts support this clonotype. V and J are TRBV20-1 and TRBJ2-3, with TRBD2 matching over 10 bases. The V segment lost 5 bases and the J segment 1 base; nucleotides outside the gene matches: 3. The CDR3 is 14 amino acids. Germline CDR1 DFQATT, CDR2 SNEGSKA (reference sequence). The CDR3 loop is CSAGTSGGTDTQYF. Written as DNA, the CDR3 is TGCAGTGCTGGAACTAGCGGGGGCACAGATACGCAGTATTTT.

The sample holds many counts of this clonotype. This chain connects TRBV5-1 to TRBJ1-6; D gene unclear. This CDR3 spans 14 amino acids. In germline, CDR1 is SGHRS, CDR2 YFSETQ. The V and J ends lost 2 bases and 10 bases respectively, with 13 bases between them. The CDR3 protein is CASSFGESGSPLHF. DNA for the CDR3: TGCGCCAGCAGCTTTGGGGAGTCGGGCTCACCCCTCCACTTT. Variable domain in full (rest from reference TRBV5-1 and TRBJ1-6): KAGVTQTPRYLIKTRGQQVTLSCSPISGHRSVSWYQQTPGQGLQFLFEYFSETQRNKGNFPGRFSGRQFSNSRSEMNVSTLELGDSALYLCASSFGESGSPLHFGNGTRLTVT.

This clonotype was recorded many times. CDR3 region: CSASSKGSGANVLTF. In DNA, the CDR3 is TGCAGTGCTAGTTCAAAAGGTTCTGGGGCCAACGTCCTGACTTTC. The chain employs TRBV20-1 and TRBJ2-6, with D hard to call. This CDR3 is 15 amino acids long. The V end was cut by 3 bases, the J end by 1 base, with 10 bases between. Looked up from germline, CDR1 is DFQATT and CDR2 is SNEGSKA (reference sequence).

The table lists this clonotype with many counts. Here the CDR3 DNA reads TGTGCCAGCAGTTACTCGGGGACAGGGACTGGAACCGGGGAGCTGTTTTTT. It is translated as CASSYSGTGTGTGELFF. The chain employs TRBV6-5 and TRBJ2-2; 9 bases fit TRBD1. V lost 0 bases and J lost 5; bases outside the gene matches: 7. This CDR3 is built from 17 residues. Germline V gene data show CDR1 as MNHEY and CDR2 as SVGAGI.

This clonotype was seen many times. The V and J genes are TRBV5-1 and TRBJ1-6, with TRBD1 matching over 8 bases. The J segment lost 7 bases and the V segment lost 4 bases, leaving 10 bases of the junction unmatched. The length of the CDR3 is 16 residues. The V gene's germline CDR1 is SGHRS and CDR2 YFSETQ. The CDR3 DNA sequence: TGCGCCAGCAGCCCACGGGGACAGGTCGCAAATTCACCCCTCCACTTT. Translated: CASSPRGQVANSPLHF.

This clonotype was counted at least ten times. The J gene is TRBJ1-5, the V gene TRBV6-2 or TRBV6-3; 7 nucleotides match TRBD1. CDR3 length: 13 amino acids. Looked up from germline, CDR1 is MNHEY and CDR2 is SVGEGT. Germline trimming cut 6 bases from V and 9 bases from J; bases unmatched to any gene: 8. CDR3 residues: CASRGQAGRPQHF. For the CDR3, the DNA is TGTGCCAGCAGAGGACAGGCGGGTCGGCCCCAGCATTTT.

There are a few counts of this clonotype. The chain couples TRBV11-2 to TRBJ1-2; D gene unclear. The CDR3 has 13 amino acids. Germline values: CDR1 SGHAT, CDR2 FQNNGV. With 1 base removed from V and 5 bases from J, the gap between germline ends came to 8 bases. The CDR3 loop is CASSLAGNYGYTF. The CDR3, as DNA: TGTGCCAGCAGCTTAGCCGGGAATTATGGCTACACCTTC.

This clonotype came up many times. This sequence joins TRBV12-3 or TRBV12-4 and TRBJ2-7; TRBD2 aligns across 9 bases. V dropped 8 bases and J dropped 2; count of bases not matched to a gene: 7. The CDR3 extends over 14 amino acids. The CDR3 bases are TGTGCCAGCGCCAAGCGGGAGGAGACCTACGAGCAGTACTTC. It encodes CASAKREETYEQYF.

There are many counts of this clonotype. CDR3 residues: CASPSGGGRNEQFF. Here the CDR3 DNA reads TGTGCCAGCCCTAGCGGGGGGGGACGGAATGAGCAGTTCTTC. This chain uses TRBV12-3 or TRBV12-4 with TRBJ2-1; 12 nucleotides align to TRBD2. This CDR3 is 14 amino acids long. V gave up 8 bases and J gave up 7 bases; unmatched junction bases: 6.

The sample holds many counts of this clonotype. This rearrangement joins TRBV20-1 to TRBJ2-3, with 10 bases identical to TRBD2. Germline V lookup: CDR1 DFQATT, CDR2 SNEGSKA (reference sequence). This CDR3 has 15 residues. With V trimmed by 5 bases and J by 3 bases, 8 bases remained unmatched. The CDR3 nucleotides are TGCAGTGCTTCGTCACTAGCGGGGATGACAGATACGCAGTATTTT. Translating it yields CSASSLAGMTDTQYF.

This clonotype appeared many times. The rearrangement links TRBV2 to TRBJ1-5; no firm D call. Germline assignment: CDR1 SNHLY and CDR2 FYNNEI. Trimming took off 5 bases at V and 4 bases at J, with 6 bases between the two ends. This CDR3 region has 12 residues. This chain's CDR3 is CASSRENQPQHF. The DNA of the CDR3 is TGTGCCAGCAGTCGCGAGAATCAGCCCCAGCATTTT.

This clonotype was observed many times. V gene TRBV7-9 combines with J gene TRBJ1-3; D remains ambiguous. V lost 6 bases, J lost 0 bases, and 9 bases lay in between. This CDR3 spans 14 amino acids. Germline V gene lookup returns CDR1 SEHNR and CDR2 FQNEAQ (reference sequence). The CDR3: CASSSTFSGNTIYF. DNA of the CDR3: TGTGCCAGCAGTTCGACGTTCTCTGGAAACACCATATATTTT.

The sample holds many counts of this clonotype. The CDR3 loop is CATRQGPQETQYF. CDR3 coding DNA: TGCGCCACCAGACAAGGGCCACAAGAGACCCAGTACTTC. V is TRBV5-1 and J is TRBJ2-5; no definite D call. Between the trimmed V and J ends, which lost 9 bases and 2 bases, there was a span of 14 bases. This CDR3 spans 13 amino acids. Germline CDR1 and CDR2: SGHRS and YFSETQ.

This clonotype was found many times. The rearrangement uses TRBV12-3 or TRBV12-4 and TRBJ1-5, with 10 bases matching TRBD1. Trimming at V came to 4 bases and at J to 8 bases, leaving 5 bases not matched to a gene. The CDR3 totals 14 residues. The CDR3 spells CASSSGQGREPQHF. CDR3 coding DNA: TGTGCCAGCAGTTCGGGACAGGGGAGGGAGCCCCAGCATTTT.

A word on this clonotype: At one end the junction does not follow the germline gene, possibly because of a read error. J is TRBJ2-1 and V is TRBV7-8, with D possibly being TRBD1 (6 bases). Germline V gene data show CDR1 as SGHVS and CDR2 as FQNEAQ. This CDR3 contains 14 residues. CDR3 sequence (DNA): TGTGCCAGTAGTAAGGGGGAATCCTACAATGAGCAGATCTTC. Residues: CASSKGESYNEQIF.

This clonotype was recorded at least ten times. The J gene is TRBJ1-2, the V gene TRBV19; no firm D call. Trimming took 5 bases from V and 7 from J, leaving 14 bases between them. The CDR3 is 13 amino acids. Looked up from germline, CDR1 is LNHDA and CDR2 is SQIVND (reference sequence). CDR3 residues: CASSPQVRTGYTF. The CDR3 DNA sequence: TGTGCCAGTAGTCCCCAGGTCAGGACTGGCTACACCTTC.

This clonotype was counted at least ten times. CDR3 in DNA: TGTGCCAGCAGGACTAGCGGGGCCTACGAGCAGTACTTC. Its protein is CASRTSGAYEQYF. The chain joins TRBV6-2 or TRBV6-3 to TRBJ2-7, with 11 positions matching TRBD2. This CDR3 region has 13 residues. Trimming at V came to 6 bases and at J to 2 bases, leaving 0 bases not matched to a gene. Per germline, CDR1 MNHEY and CDR2 SVGEGT.

This clonotype occurred many times. The CDR3 here is CASSFRHERGYTF. DNA for the CDR3: TGTGCCAGCAGCTTCCGCCACGAACGGGGCTACACCTTC. This chain connects TRBV7-9 to TRBJ1-2; D ambiguous. Deletions cut 3 bases from V and 8 bases from J, with 13 bases between. From germline, CDR1 is SEHNR and CDR2 FQNEAQ (reference sequence). This CDR3 is 13 amino acids long.

Many counts were recorded for this clonotype. The rearrangement uses TRBV7-8 and TRBJ1-5; D might be TRBD1 (5 bases). V gave up 1 base and J gave up 5 bases, with 9 bases separating them. CDR1 is SGHVS, CDR2 FQNEAQ, per germline. CDR3 length: 14 residues. The chain's CDR3 is CASSLGGRDQPQHF. In nucleotides, the CDR3 is TGTGCCAGCAGCTTAGGGGGCAGGGATCAGCCCCAGCATTTT.

This clonotype was recorded at least ten times. The chain has TRBV28 and TRBJ2-3; 9 positions agree with TRBD2. This CDR3 spans 16 amino acids. J lost 4 bases, V lost 2 bases, and 7 bases had no gene match. Germline CDR1 is MDHEN and CDR2 is SYDVKM. The CDR3 reads CASSLMTSGKSDTQYF. DNA for the CDR3: TGTGCCAGCAGTTTAATGACTAGCGGAAAATCAGATACGCAGTATTTT.

This clonotype appeared many times. The chain employs TRBV19 and TRBJ1-2; D not resolved. Germline values: CDR1 LNHDA, CDR2 SQIVND (reference sequence). V was clipped by 3 bases and J by 7 bases, with 12 bases between them. This CDR3 is 13 amino acids long. CDR3 protein: CASSIPGIGGYTF. CDR3 coding DNA: TGTGCCAGTAGTATCCCGGGGATTGGTGGCTACACCTTC.

This clonotype has at least ten counts. CDR3 nucleotide sequence: TGCAGCGTTGGACAGGAAATGAATCAGCCCCAGCATTTT. Translation gives CSVGQEMNQPQHF. The J gene is TRBJ1-5, the V gene TRBV29-1; maybe TRBD1 (6 bases). V lost 4 bases and J 4 bases, leaving 11 bases between the germline ends. CDR3 length equals 13 residues. The V gene's germline CDR1 is SQVTM and CDR2 ANQGSEA.

This clonotype was counted at least ten times. The V gene is TRBV20-1, the J gene TRBJ2-7; a weak D match, TRBD1 (5 bases). The CDR3 is 15 residues long. CDR1 is DFQATT, CDR2 SNEGSKA, per germline (reference sequence). Trimming took off 6 bases at V and 0 bases at J, with 18 bases between the two ends. The CDR3 sequence: CSAADSRASSYEQYF. CDR3 sequence (DNA): TGCAGTGCAGCCGATTCCAGGGCAAGCTCCTACGAGCAGTACTTC.